The present T cell receptor beta chain was sequenced within a study of cytomegalovirus exposure and HLA in healthy donors. Notes on the study in general: The classifier, whose performance was assessed in both the original and validation cohorts, reportedly diagnosed cytomegalovirus status with high specificity and sensitivity.

Primers included in the PCR were 60 Vbeta and 13 Jbeta primers. Repertoires were generated with immunoSEQ multiplex PCR, while TCRdb's copy carries only in-frame clones and drops some. The table includes 180,000 or so clones, under 85% detected once. Trimming pared 5 bases from V and 3 bases from J, leaving 10 bases between. The CDR3 has 13 residues. In germline, CDR1 is MNHNS, CDR2 SASEGT. Of note for this clone: Antigen specificity is unknown.

The rearrangement uses TRBV6-1 and TRBJ1-1; weak D call: TRBD1 (5 bases). The source of this sequence is a human donor in good health. The sequencing input was PBMCs. Written as DNA, the CDR3 is TGTGCCAGCAGTCCCCAAGGGGACACTGAAGCTTTCTTT. This sequence encodes CASSPQGDTEAFF.